Shown below are 17 T cell receptor beta chains from a single sample sequenced in a study of blood T cell repertoires in COVID-19. The table came from immunoSEQ multiplex PCR; TCRdb's copy has only in-frame clones and leaves some out. The sample gives 100,000 to 150,000 clones, 85% of which show up once; 5% to 7.5% is in the top ten. Sequenced sample: peripheral blood. The receptor source for this set is a man of 80 years or more with active or convalescent COVID-19.

This clone was found a few times. The J gene is TRBJ2-7, the V gene TRBV6-2 or TRBV6-3; TRBD1 aligns across 9 bases. The CDR3 is 15 residues long. Germline CDR1 is MNHEY and CDR2 is SVGEGT. Trimming at V came to 5 bases and at J to 5 bases, leaving 10 bases not matched to a gene. The CDR3 DNA is TGTGCCAGCAGTCCCCTTAGGACAGGGGCGGACGAGCAGTACTTC. Translating gives CASSPLRTGADEQYF.

The genes are TRBV5-6 and TRBJ2-1, with 7 positions matching TRBD1. CDR1 SGHDT and CDR2 YYEEEE come from the germline V gene. The CDR3 contains 16 residues. V shed 3 bases and J 3 bases; nucleotides not matched to a gene: 9. For the CDR3, the DNA is TGTGCCAGCAGCTCGGACCCGGGACAGCACTACAATGAGCAGTTCTTC. The encoded protein is CASSSDPGQHYNEQFF. The whole variable domain, filled in from reference TRBV5-6 and TRBJ2-1, reads DAGVTQSPTHLIKTRGQQVTLRCSPKSGHDTVSWYQQALGQGPQFIFQYYEEEERQRGNFPDRFSGHQFPNYSSELNVNALLLGDSALYLCASSSDPGQHYNEQFFGPGTRLTVL.

The chain has TRBV7-3 and TRBJ1-1; D not certain. There are 13 residues in the CDR3. Germline CDR1 and CDR2: SGHTA and FQGTGA. V lost 5 bases and J lost 0, with 7 bases in between. The CDR3 is CASSVDMNTEAFF. In nucleotides, the CDR3 is TGTGCCAGCAGCGTAGATATGAACACTGAAGCTTTCTTT.

The rearrangement uses TRBV19 and TRBJ2-7; 7 bases map to TRBD1. V lost 6 bases and J lost 4; bases outside the gene matches: 9. The CDR3 consists of 14 residues. Germline V gives CDR1 LNHDA, CDR2 SQIVND (reference sequence). CDR3 region: CASRYRDSRYEQYF. The CDR3 DNA sequence: TGTGCCAGTAGATACCGGGACAGCCGGTACGAGCAGTACTTC.

The genes are TRBV6-5 and TRBJ1-2, with D tentatively TRBD1 (5 bases). Trimming shortened V by 10 bases and J by 1 base, and 13 bases separated the two germline ends. The length of the CDR3 is 13 residues. Germline CDR1 reads MNHEY; CDR2 reads SVGAGI. In DNA, the CDR3 is TGTGCCACCATACGGGGGGATAACTATGGCTACACCTTC. It encodes CATIRGDNYGYTF.

The chain has TRBV28 and TRBJ1-1; possible D gene TRBD1, 6 bases. Trimming left V 5 bases short and J 7 bases short, with 17 bases between. This CDR3 contains 14 residues. From germline, CDR1 is MDHEN and CDR2 SYDVKM. The chain's CDR3 is CASSPALGANEAFF. The CDR3 DNA follows: TGTGCCAGCAGTCCCGCTCTGGGGGCGAATGAAGCTTTCTTT.

The gene calls are TRBV11-2 and TRBJ2-3; TRBD1 agrees at 7 bases. The CDR3 is made up of 15 amino acids. The V gene's germline CDR1 is SGHAT and CDR2 FQNNGV. V trimming: 6 bases; J trimming: 0 bases; junction bases outside the gene matches: 6. This CDR3 is CASRPGTASTDTQYF. The CDR3 nucleotides are TGTGCCAGCAGACCCGGGACAGCTAGCACAGATACGCAGTATTTT.

The V call is TRBV5-1, the J call TRBJ2-7; 10 positions match TRBD2. The CDR3 covers 14 residues. V was clipped by 7 bases and J by 4 bases; unmatched bases: 8. The germline V gene has CDR1 SGHRS and CDR2 YFSETQ. The CDR3 DNA follows: TGCGCCAGCCGACCCGAGCGGGGGGGGTACGAGCAGTACTTC. Translated: CASRPERGGYEQYF.

The chain is built from TRBV18 and TRBJ2-3, with D maybe TRBD1 (5 bases). The V end was cut by 8 bases, the J end by 0 bases, with 21 bases between. Germline lookup yields CDR1 KGHSH and CDR2 LQKENI. This CDR3 comprises 17 residues. The CDR3 reads CASTPTISTGSTDTQYF. CDR3 bases: TGTGCCAGCACGCCTACCATATCTACAGGAAGCACAGATACGCAGTATTTT.

The CDR3 nucleotides read TGTGCCAGCAGCCCGCCCGCCCGGGGGAGGGGAGAAGAAAAACTGTTTTTT. Protein product: CASSPPARGRGEEKLFF. The chain couples TRBV7-2 to TRBJ1-4; D is possibly TRBD1 (5 bases). V shed 5 bases and J shed 8 bases, with 24 bases lying between them. This CDR3 region has 17 residues. Per germline, CDR1 SGHTA and CDR2 FQGNSA.

The chain couples TRBV24-1 to TRBJ2-3; 7 bases map to TRBD2. With V trimmed by 6 bases and J by 4 bases, 15 bases remained unmatched. The CDR3 is made up of 17 amino acids. Germline V CDR1 and CDR2: KGHDR, SFDVKD. DNA for the CDR3: TGTGCCACCAGTCCTAGGCAGGCGGGAGTATTTGCAGATACGCAGTATTTT. Protein: CATSPRQAGVFADTQYF.

This clone was counted once. The DNA of the CDR3 is TGTGCCAGCAGTATCTTTTTGGGACAGGTCAGGACCGGGGAGCTGTTTTTT. Amino acids: CASSIFLGQVRTGELFF. The chain combines TRBV27 with TRBJ2-2; 8 bases align to TRBD1. The germline CDR1 and CDR2 sequences are MNHEY and SMNVEV (reference sequence). J was trimmed by 5 bases and V by 5 bases; bases with no gene match: 13. The CDR3 length is 17 residues.

This clone has only one observation. The gene calls are TRBV15 and TRBJ1-5; D gene ambiguous. The CDR3 has 15 residues. Trimming removed 4 bases from V and 6 bases from J, with 16 bases in between. The V gene's germline CDR1 is LNHNV and CDR2 YYDKDF (reference sequence). CDR3 in DNA: TGTGCCACCAGCAATAGACCCGGAGGTGGTCAGCCCCAGCATTTT. It yields the protein CATSNRPGGGQPQHF.

The chain uses TRBV3-1 (or the pseudogene TRBV3-2) and TRBJ1-1; D possibly corresponds to TRBD1 (5 bases). This CDR3 is 18 amino acids long. The germline V gene has CDR1 LGHDT and CDR2 YNNKEL (reference sequence). V was pared by 4 bases and J by 1 base, with 22 bases between. The CDR3 here is CASSLGTGAEFWNTEAFF. CDR3 in DNA: TGTGCCAGCAGCCTCGGAACTGGGGCAGAGTTTTGGAACACTGAAGCTTTCTTT.

The rearrangement links TRBV5-1 to TRBJ2-7; D gene unclear. Germline V gene sequence: CDR1 SGHRS, CDR2 YFSETQ. Trimming stripped 4 bases from V and 7 bases from J, with 15 bases between. The CDR3 is made up of 13 amino acids. The CDR3 is CASSPRPRGEQYF. The CDR3, as DNA: TGCGCCAGCAGCCCGAGACCCCGCGGAGAGCAGTACTTC.

This sequence joins TRBV5-1 and TRBJ2-5, with D tentatively TRBD2 (6 bases). Germline CDR1 and CDR2: SGHRS and YFSETQ. V lost 0 bases and J 4 bases, leaving 16 bases between the germline ends. This CDR3 is 16 amino acids long. The DNA of the CDR3 is TGCGCCAGCAGCTTGGCCGTAGCGGAGCGAGGAGAGACCCAGTACTTC. Encoded protein: CASSLAVAERGETQYF.

This clone was found a few times. The chain uses TRBV3-1 (or the pseudogene TRBV3-2) and TRBJ1-6; D might be TRBD1 (6 bases). V lost 1 base and J 5 bases, leaving 9 bases between the germline ends. Germline loops: CDR1 LGHDT, CDR2 YNNKEL (reference sequence). This CDR3 contains 15 residues. CDR3 in DNA: TGTGCCAGCAGCCAAGGTGGGACAAATAATTCACCCCTCCACTTT. It codes for CASSQGGTNNSPLHF.